This T cell receptor (beta chain) was obtained from a study of cytomegalovirus exposure and HLA in healthy donors. Findings and limits, study-wide: There were several of the most significant clusters that appeared linked to common viral pathogens in a later analysis. A missense DCLRE1C variant was associated with V- and J-gene trimming of TCR beta chains in a later analysis, and an independent cohort replicated the association.

About this clone itself: The antigen is unknown.

PCR was performed using 60 Vbeta and 13 Jbeta primers. The repertoire was sequenced with immunoSEQ multiplex PCR; TCRdb's copy has only in-frame clones and lacks some. The sample lists roughly 200,000 clones; 65% to 80% were seen once. This CDR3 is built from 15 residues. Trimming cost V 0 bases and J 8 bases; bases outside gene matches: 7. CDR1 and CDR2 (germline): SGHRS, YFSETQ. Healthy bone marrow donors made up the cohort. The sequence was collected from a man in his fifties in good health and CMV-seronegative. Sequencing was done on a sample of PBMCs. V usage is TRBV5-1 and J usage is TRBJ2-1; 8 bases align to TRBD2. The DNA of the CDR3 is TGCGCCAGCAGCTTGGATCCAGCGGGAGTCGATGAGCAGTTCTTC. It yields the protein CASSLDPAGVDEQFF.